A single sample is the source of the 24 T cell receptor beta chains below, sequenced in a study of cytomegalovirus exposure and HLA in healthy donors. Vbeta (60) and Jbeta (13) primers were used in the PCR. The protocol was immunoSEQ multiplex PCR, while the TCRdb copy is restricted to in-frame clones and leaves out a portion. The data contain 75,000 or so clones, 65% to 70% of them seen just once; the ten biggest clones take up 20% to 25%. The sample consisted of PBMCs. Receptors were obtained from a man aged 40-55 years in good health and CMV-seropositive.

The gene calls are TRBV5-1 and TRBJ1-2; D unclear. Germline values: CDR1 SGHRS, CDR2 YFSETQ. V lost 4 bases and J 6 bases, leaving 16 bases between the germline ends. This CDR3 has 14 residues. The CDR3 reads CASSNGGRDNGYTF. The CDR3 DNA reads as TGCGCCAGCAGCAATGGCGGGAGGGATAATGGCTACACCTTC.

The rearrangement joins TRBV18 to TRBJ1-5; possible D gene TRBD1, 5 bases. There are 15 residues in the CDR3. CDR1 is KGHSH and CDR2 is LQKENI in the germline V gene. Between the trimmed V and J ends, which lost 3 bases and 3 bases, there was a span of 12 bases. DNA for the CDR3: TGTGCCAGCTCACCTATAGGGACTAACAATCAGCCCCAGCATTTT. Encoded protein: CASSPIGTNNQPQHF.

This clone has only a few counts. The chain has TRBV10-3 and TRBJ1-1, with 8 bases that match TRBD1. Germline-derived CDR1 and CDR2 are ENHRY and SYGVKD. Germline trimming cut 3 bases from V and 4 bases from J; bases unmatched to any gene: 10. The CDR3 runs 16 residues. This CDR3 reads CAISDPTQGAGTEAFF. The CDR3 DNA sequence: TGTGCCATCAGTGACCCTACCCAGGGGGCTGGCACTGAAGCTTTCTTT.

In this sample, this clone turned up once. The V gene is TRBV7-2, the J gene TRBJ2-5, with D perhaps matching TRBD2 (5 bases). This CDR3 has 13 residues. The ends were cut back, 3 bases at V and 5 bases at J, with 10 bases in the middle. Germline CDR1 and CDR2: SGHTA and FQGNSA. In DNA, the CDR3 is TGTGCCAGCAGCTTTAGCGAGTGGGAGACCCAGTACTTC. Encoded protein: CASSFSEWETQYF.

The chain uses TRBV6-6 and TRBJ1-4; unclear D gene. V was clipped by 5 bases and J by 0 bases, with 10 bases between them. Germline assignment: CDR1 MNHNY and CDR2 SVGAGI (reference sequence). This CDR3 has 15 residues. The CDR3 DNA follows: TGTGCCAGCAGTACCCCCTATGCAACTAATGAAAAACTGTTTTTT. Its protein product is CASSTPYATNEKLFF.

V is TRBV7-9 and J is TRBJ2-1, with 7 positions matching TRBD2. CDR3 length: 15 amino acids. Germline loops: CDR1 SEHNR, CDR2 FQNEAQ (reference sequence). V shed 5 bases and J 5 bases; nucleotides not matched to a gene: 9. CDR3 nucleotide sequence: TGTGCCAGCAGCCGCCCCGGGACTAACAACAATGAGCAGTTCTTC. It specifies CASSRPGTNNNEQFF.

The chain links TRBV9 to TRBJ2-5; 7 bases match TRBD2. The germline V gene encodes CDR1 SGDLS and CDR2 YYNGEE. V trimming: 0 bases; J trimming: 3 bases; junction bases outside the gene matches: 5. This CDR3 contains 15 residues. The CDR3 sequence: CASSVAGRGKETQYF. The CDR3 nucleotides are TGTGCCAGCAGCGTAGCGGGGAGGGGAAAAGAGACCCAGTACTTC.

V gene TRBV10-3 combines with J gene TRBJ1-1, with D perhaps TRBD1 (6 bases). CDR3 length equals 18 residues. Germline CDR1 and CDR2: ENHRY and SYGVKD. Trimming left V 6 bases short and J 3 bases short, with 26 bases between. The DNA of the CDR3 is TGTGCCATCAGATCCCGGGACCGGGACACACTCAAATACACTGAAGCTTTCTTT. The encoded protein is CAIRSRDRDTLKYTEAFF.

This clone has a handful of counts. CDR3 nucleotide sequence: TGTGCCAGCAGACGTACCGAAGGGACAGATAGCGAGCAGTACTTC. It encodes CASRRTEGTDSEQYF. The chain is built from TRBV9 and TRBJ2-7; 7 nucleotides match TRBD1. Germline V gene lookup returns CDR1 SGDLS and CDR2 YYNGEE. This CDR3 is 15 amino acids long. Trimming took 5 bases from V and 6 from J; bases not matched to a gene: 14.

The chain recombines TRBV5-1 with TRBJ1-4; 9 bases line up with TRBD1. V lost 5 bases, J lost 5 bases, and 4 bases stayed unmatched. The germline CDR1 and CDR2 sequences are SGHRS and YFSETQ. The CDR3 has 14 amino acids. DNA for the CDR3: TGCGCCAGCAGAGCAGGGACAGGGAATGAAAAACTGTTTTTT. This gives the protein CASRAGTGNEKLFF. The whole variable domain, remainder taken from reference TRBV5-1 and TRBJ1-4, is KAGVTQTPRYLIKTRGQQVTLSCSPISGHRSVSWYQQTPGQGLQFLFEYFSETQRNKGNFPGRFSGRQFSNSRSEMNVSTLELGDSALYLCASRAGTGNEKLFFGSGTQLSVL.

The rearrangement uses TRBV6-1 and TRBJ1-4; possible D gene TRBD1, 5 bases. This CDR3 spans 13 amino acids. The germline gives CDR1 MNHNS, CDR2 SASEGT. V was shortened by 3 bases and J by 6 bases, with 8 bases between the two germline ends. Written as DNA, the CDR3 is TGTGCCAGCAGTGATGGGGGGGATGAAAAACTGTTTTTT. This encodes CASSDGGDEKLFF.

This clone showed up just a few times. The rearrangement links TRBV9 to TRBJ1-1; D gene unclear. The ends were cut back, 3 bases at V and 6 bases at J, with 15 bases in the middle. The CDR3 spans 14 residues. CDR1 is SGDLS, CDR2 YYNGEE, per germline. The CDR3 region is CASSATWAEAEAFF. CDR3 DNA: TGTGCCAGCAGCGCCACGTGGGCGGAGGCTGAAGCTTTCTTT.

The V and J genes are TRBV7-8 and TRBJ2-7, with 10 nucleotides matching TRBD2. CDR1 and CDR2 from the germline V gene are SGHVS and FQNEAQ. Trimming took 1 base from V and 2 from J; bases not matched to a gene: 5. CDR3 size: 16 residues. CDR3 bases: TGTGCCAGCAGCTTAGATGCAGCGGGGGGGCCCTACGAGCAGTACTTC. As protein: CASSLDAAGGPYEQYF. Full variable domain (rest looked up from reference TRBV7-8 and TRBJ2-7): GAGVSQSPRYKVAKRGQDVALRCDPISGHVSLFWYQQALGQGPEFLTYFQNEAQLDKSGLPSDRFFAERPEGSVSTLKIQRTQQEDSAVYLCASSLDAAGGPYEQYFGPGTRLTVT.

This clone was seen only a few times. The chain links TRBV27 to TRBJ1-1; no firm D call. Germline CDR1 and CDR2: MNHEY and SMNVEV (reference sequence). V was trimmed by 2 bases and J by 4 bases, leaving 8 bases between them. The CDR3 has 13 residues. CDR3 DNA: TGTGCCAGCAGTTTAAGTTGGAGCACTGAAGCTTTCTTT. This translates into CASSLSWSTEAFF.

The rearrangement links TRBV10-3 to TRBJ2-7; a weak D match, TRBD1 (5 bases). CDR3 length: 11 amino acids. V was clipped by 6 bases and J by 4 bases, with 7 bases between them. Germline CDR1 and CDR2: ENHRY and SYGVKD. CDR3: CAIRQEYEQYF. CDR3 bases: TGTGCCATCAGACAGGAGTACGAGCAGTACTTC.

As DNA, the CDR3 is TGCGCCAGCGTCCCTTCGGGGGTTGGATTGCAAGAGACCCAGTACTTC. This encodes CASVPSGVGLQETQYF. The V and J genes are TRBV5-1 and TRBJ2-5, with D perhaps matching TRBD2 (6 bases). Germline lookup yields CDR1 SGHRS and CDR2 YFSETQ. CDR3 length: 16 residues. Trimming removed 7 bases at V and 2 bases at J, with 21 bases between.

The V gene is TRBV11-1, the J gene TRBJ1-2; TRBD1 matches 7 bases. This CDR3 region has 16 residues. Germline V gives CDR1 SGHAT, CDR2 FQDESV (reference sequence). With 4 bases clipped from V and 5 bases from J, the junction kept 13 bases outside the gene matches. The DNA for the CDR3 is TGTGCCAGCAGCTCCCAAGGAGGGGGCGCTCGATATGGCTACACCTTC. Translation: CASSSQGGGARYGYTF.

This chain uses TRBV14 with TRBJ1-2; no reliable D call. CDR3 length: 14 amino acids. The V and J ends lost 4 bases and 8 bases respectively, with 17 bases between them. Germline V CDR1 and CDR2: SGHDN, FVKESK. The CDR3 coding sequence is TGTGCCAGCAGCCCAGATCTACTAGCCTTGGGCTACACCTTC. It codes for CASSPDLLALGYTF. Together with reference TRBV14 and TRBJ1-2, the CDR3 gives the full variable domain: EAGVTQFPSHSVIEKGQTVTLRCDPISGHDNLYWYRRVMGKEIKFLLHFVKESKQDESGMPNNRFLAERTGGTYSTLKVQPAELEDSGVYFCASSPDLLALGYTFGSGTRLTVV.

V usage is TRBV6-1 and J usage is TRBJ1-6, with 10 bases fitting TRBD1. In germline, CDR1 is MNHNS, CDR2 SASEGT. With 3 bases clipped from V and 7 bases from J, the junction kept 6 bases outside the gene matches. CDR3 length: 16 amino acids. CDR3 nucleotides: TGTGCCAGCAGTGAGTCGGGGACAGGGGTCAATTCACCCCTCCACTTT. The encoded protein is CASSESGTGVNSPLHF.

This chain uses TRBV6-5 with TRBJ2-6, with a tentative D call TRBD2 (5 bases). The ends were cut back, 2 bases at V and 2 bases at J, with 10 bases in the middle. Germline V CDR1 and CDR2: MNHEY, SVGAGI. This CDR3 is 16 amino acids long. The CDR3 DNA reads TGTGCCAGCAGTTACACGGGATCAACTGGGGCCAACGTCCTGACTTTC. As protein: CASSYTGSTGANVLTF.

The chain carries TRBV5-1 and TRBJ1-6; D is undetermined. Germline lookup yields CDR1 SGHRS and CDR2 YFSETQ. With 4 bases removed from V and 8 bases from J, the gap between germline ends came to 19 bases. This CDR3 comprises 16 residues. The CDR3, as DNA: TGCGCCAGCAGCCTGGCCCTGGGAGGGCCGGATTCACCCCTCCACTTT. Protein sequence: CASSLALGGPDSPLHF.

This clone was counted a few times. The rearrangement joins TRBV10-3 to TRBJ1-6; 7 nucleotides match TRBD1. V shed 3 bases and J 9 bases; nucleotides not matched to a gene: 5. This CDR3 is built from 14 residues. CDR1 and CDR2 from the germline V gene are ENHRY and SYGVKD. The CDR3: CAISESTGTSPLHF. The CDR3 coding sequence is TGTGCCATCAGTGAATCGACAGGGACTTCACCCCTCCACTTT.

The chain joins TRBV19 to TRBJ2-7; 8 bases agree with TRBD1. With V trimmed by 5 bases and J by 2 bases, 8 bases remained unmatched. The CDR3 sequence is 15 residues long. The V gene's germline CDR1 is LNHDA and CDR2 SQIVND (reference sequence). Here the CDR3 reads CASSAAGTGPYEQYF. The DNA of the CDR3 is TGTGCCAGTAGTGCCGCCGGGACAGGTCCCTACGAGCAGTACTTC.

CDR3 residues: CASSTDRGANYGYTF. As DNA, the CDR3 is TGCGCCAGCAGCACCGACAGGGGGGCTAACTATGGCTACACCTTC. This chain joins TRBV5-1 and TRBJ1-2; 9 bases map to TRBD1. This CDR3 is 15 amino acids long. Per the germline V gene, CDR1 is SGHRS and CDR2 is YFSETQ. The V gene end was trimmed by 4 bases and the J gene end by 0 bases; junction bases not matched to a gene: 4.